This T cell receptor beta chain was identified in a study of spatial heterogeneity in lung cancer. Background on the study: There were, on average, more than ten raw-read appearances for each unique TCR and UMI combination.

TCRdb independently ran MiXCR on the 5' RACE reads; one entry per CDR3 protein. The data contain some 2,500 distinct CDR3 sequences, about 4.4% of them singletons. Described time point: sample taken at primary tumor resection. Without sorting, whole RNA was sequenced from tumor, nontumor lung or frozen PBMC. The donors comprised about 69 untreated early-stage non-small cell lung cancer patients. Germline values: CDR1 GTSNPN, CDR2 SVGIG (reference sequence). The CDR3 extends over 12 amino acids. Notes on this clonotype: It may be a read error: a sequence one base away is much more abundant. This beta chain lies outside the target of a library built for alpha chains; its clone size means little.

The receptor comes from a female donor with early-stage non-small cell lung cancer. This chain links TRBV30 with TRBJ1-1; a possible D gene is TRBD1 (5 bases). The sample was normal lung tissue next to the tumor, taken at surgery. The CDR3 is CVWSGEEGKAFF. The CDR3 DNA reads TGTGTCTGGAGTGGGGAAGAGGGGAAAGCTTTCTTT. The full variable domain, completed using reference TRBV30 and TRBJ1-1, is SQTIHQWPATLVQPVGSPLSLECTVEGTSNPNLYWYRQAAGRGLQLLFYSVGIGQISSEVPQNLSASRPQDRQFILSSKKLLLSDSGFYLCVWSGEEGKAFFGQGTRLTVV.